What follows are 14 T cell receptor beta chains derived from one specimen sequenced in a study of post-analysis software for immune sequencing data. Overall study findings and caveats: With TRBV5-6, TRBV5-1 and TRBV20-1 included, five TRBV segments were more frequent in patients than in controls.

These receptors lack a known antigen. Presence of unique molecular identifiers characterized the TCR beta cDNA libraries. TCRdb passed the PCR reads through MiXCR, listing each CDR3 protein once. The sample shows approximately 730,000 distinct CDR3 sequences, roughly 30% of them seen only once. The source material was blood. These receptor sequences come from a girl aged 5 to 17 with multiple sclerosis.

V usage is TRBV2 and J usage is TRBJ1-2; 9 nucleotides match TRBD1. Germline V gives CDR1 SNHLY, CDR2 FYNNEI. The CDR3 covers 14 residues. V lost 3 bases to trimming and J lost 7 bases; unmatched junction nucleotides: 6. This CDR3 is CASSEPGQGFGYTF. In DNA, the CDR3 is TGTGCCAGCAGTGAGCCTGGACAGGGGTTTGGCTACACCTTC.

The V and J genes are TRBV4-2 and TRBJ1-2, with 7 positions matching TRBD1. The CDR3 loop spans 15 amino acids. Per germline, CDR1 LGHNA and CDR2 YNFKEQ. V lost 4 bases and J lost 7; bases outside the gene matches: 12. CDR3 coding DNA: TGTGCCAGCAGCCCAGGGACAGACCAAACTCGTGGCTACACCTTC. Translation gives CASSPGTDQTRGYTF.

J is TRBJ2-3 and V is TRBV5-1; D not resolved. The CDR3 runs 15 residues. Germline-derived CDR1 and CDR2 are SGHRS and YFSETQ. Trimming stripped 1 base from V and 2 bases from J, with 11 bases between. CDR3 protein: CASSLTGDLTDTQYF. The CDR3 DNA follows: TGCGCCAGCAGCTTGACTGGCGACCTCACAGATACGCAGTATTTT.

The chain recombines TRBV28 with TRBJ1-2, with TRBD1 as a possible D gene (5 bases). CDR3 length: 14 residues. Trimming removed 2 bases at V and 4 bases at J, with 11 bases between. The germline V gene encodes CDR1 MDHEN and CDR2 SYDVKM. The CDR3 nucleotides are TGTGCCAGCAGTTTAGGGGCGGTCGGCTATGGCTACACCTTC. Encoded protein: CASSLGAVGYGYTF.

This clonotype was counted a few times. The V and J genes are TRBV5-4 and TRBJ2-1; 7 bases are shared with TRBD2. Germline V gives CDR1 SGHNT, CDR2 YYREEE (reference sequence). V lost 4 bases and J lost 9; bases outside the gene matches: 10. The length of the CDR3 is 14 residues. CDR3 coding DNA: TGTGCCAGCAGCCGGGAGGCTAGGGCAGGTGAGCAGTTCTTC. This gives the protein CASSREARAGEQFF.

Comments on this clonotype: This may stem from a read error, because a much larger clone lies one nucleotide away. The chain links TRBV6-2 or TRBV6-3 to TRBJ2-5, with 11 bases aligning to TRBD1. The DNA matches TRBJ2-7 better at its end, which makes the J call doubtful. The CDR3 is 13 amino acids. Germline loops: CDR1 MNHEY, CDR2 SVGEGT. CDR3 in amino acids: CASRLDRGREQYF. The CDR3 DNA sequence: TGTGCCAGCAGATTGGACAGGGGGCGCGAGCAGTACTTC.

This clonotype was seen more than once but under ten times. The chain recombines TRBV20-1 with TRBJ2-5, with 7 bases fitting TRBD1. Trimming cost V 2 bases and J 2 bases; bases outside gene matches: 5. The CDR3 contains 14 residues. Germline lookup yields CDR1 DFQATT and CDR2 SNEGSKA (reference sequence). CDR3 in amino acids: CSARFMTGQETQYF. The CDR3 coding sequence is TGCAGTGCTAGATTCATGACAGGGCAAGAGACCCAGTACTTC.

CDR3 bases: TGTGCCAGCAGCTTACGGGTGCGGCCAGATACGCAGTATTTT. It specifies CASSLRVRPDTQYF. The V and J genes are TRBV11-2 and TRBJ2-3; D gene ambiguous. Germline CDR1 reads SGHAT; CDR2 reads FQNNGV. The CDR3 runs to 14 residues. V gave up 2 bases and J gave up 4 bases, with 10 bases separating them. The full variable domain, its missing parts supplied by reference TRBV11-2 and TRBJ2-3, is EAGVAQSPRYKIIEKRQSVAFWCNPISGHATLYWYQQILGQGPKLLIQFQNNGVVDDSQLPKDRFSAERLKGVDSTLKIQPAKLEDSAVYLCASSLRVRPDTQYFGPGTRLTVL.

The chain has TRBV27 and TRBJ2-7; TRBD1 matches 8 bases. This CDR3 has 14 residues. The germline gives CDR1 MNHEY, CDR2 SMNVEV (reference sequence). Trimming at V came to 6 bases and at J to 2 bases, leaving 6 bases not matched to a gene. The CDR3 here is CASRRQGHTYEQYF. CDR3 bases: TGTGCCAGCAGAAGACAGGGGCACACCTACGAGCAGTACTTC.

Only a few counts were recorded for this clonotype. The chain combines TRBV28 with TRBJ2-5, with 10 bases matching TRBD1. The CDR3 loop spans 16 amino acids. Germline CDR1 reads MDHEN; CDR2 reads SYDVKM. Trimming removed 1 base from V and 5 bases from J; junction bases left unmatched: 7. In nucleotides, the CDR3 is TGTGCCAGCAGTTTATTGGGAGACAGGGGGCGGGAGACCCAGTACTTC. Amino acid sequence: CASSLLGDRGRETQYF. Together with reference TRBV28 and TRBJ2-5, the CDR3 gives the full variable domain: DVKVTQSSRYLVKRTGEKVFLECVQDMDHENMFWYRQDPGLGLRLIYFSYDVKMKEKGDIPEGYSVSREKKERFSLILESASTNQTSMYLCASSLLGDRGRETQYFGPGTRLLVL.

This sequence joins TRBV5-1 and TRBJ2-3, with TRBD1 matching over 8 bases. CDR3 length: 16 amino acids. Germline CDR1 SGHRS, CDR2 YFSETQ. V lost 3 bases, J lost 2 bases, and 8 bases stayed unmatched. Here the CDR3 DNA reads TGCGCCAGCAGCTGGGGACAGGAGGAAACCACAGATACGCAGTATTTT. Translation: CASSWGQEETTDTQYF.

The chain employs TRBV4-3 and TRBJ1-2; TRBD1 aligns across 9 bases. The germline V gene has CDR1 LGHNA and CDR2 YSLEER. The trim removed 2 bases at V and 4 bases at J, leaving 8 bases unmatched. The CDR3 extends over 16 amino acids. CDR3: CASSQNVQGASYGYTF. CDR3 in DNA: TGCGCCAGCAGCCAAAACGTACAGGGGGCGAGCTATGGCTACACCTTC.

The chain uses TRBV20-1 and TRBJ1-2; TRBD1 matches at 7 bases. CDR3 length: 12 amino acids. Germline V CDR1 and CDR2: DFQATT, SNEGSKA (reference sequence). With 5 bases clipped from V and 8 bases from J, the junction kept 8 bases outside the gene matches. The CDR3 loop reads CSAPAGGWGYTF. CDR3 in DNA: TGCAGTGCTCCGGCAGGGGGTTGGGGCTACACCTTC.

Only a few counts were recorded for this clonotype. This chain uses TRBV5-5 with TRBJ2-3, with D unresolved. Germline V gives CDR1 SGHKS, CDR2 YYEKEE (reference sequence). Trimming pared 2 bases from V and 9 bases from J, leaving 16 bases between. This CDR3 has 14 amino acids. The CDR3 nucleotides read TGTGCCAGCAGCTTATGGACCGAACTGCCCACGCAGTATTTT. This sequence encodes CASSLWTELPTQYF.